This TCR beta chain stems from a study of identical twins. Each CDR3 protein is one row after TCRdb ran MiXCR on the 5' RACE reads. This table has a few hundred thousand distinct CDR3 sequences, more than 9% appearing once. CDR3 size: 14 residues. The V gene end was trimmed by 3 bases and the J gene end by 11 bases; junction bases not matched to a gene: 10. Per germline, CDR1 DFQATT and CDR2 SNEGSKA (reference sequence). V is TRBV20-1 and J is TRBJ1-1; the match to TRBD1 covers 12 bases. Sequencing used memory T cells sorted from blood. The sequence came from a man aged 45-60 years in good health. CDR3 region: CSARLGQGALGAFF. The CDR3 bases are TGCAGTGCTAGGTTGGGACAGGGGGCTTTGGGTGCTTTCTTT.